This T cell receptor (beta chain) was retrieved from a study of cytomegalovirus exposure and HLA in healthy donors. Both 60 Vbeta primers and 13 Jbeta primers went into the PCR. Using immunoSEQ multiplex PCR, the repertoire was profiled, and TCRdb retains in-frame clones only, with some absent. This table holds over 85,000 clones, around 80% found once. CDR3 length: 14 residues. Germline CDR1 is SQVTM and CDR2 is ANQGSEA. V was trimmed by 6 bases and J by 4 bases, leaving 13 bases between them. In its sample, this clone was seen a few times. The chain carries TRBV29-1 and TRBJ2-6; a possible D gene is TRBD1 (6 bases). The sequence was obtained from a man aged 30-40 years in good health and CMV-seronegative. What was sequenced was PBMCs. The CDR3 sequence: CSVVTGTGANVLTF. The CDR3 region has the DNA TGCAGCGTGGTTACAGGGACCGGGGCCAACGTCCTGACTTTC. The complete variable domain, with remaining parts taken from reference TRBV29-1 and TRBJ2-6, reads SAVISQKPSRDICQRGTSLTIQCQVDSQVTMMFWYRQQPGQSLTLIATANQGSEATYESGFVIDKFPISRPNLTFSTLTVSNMSPEDSSIYLCSVVTGTGANVLTFGAGSRLTVL.